The 27 T cell receptor beta chains below all came from one sample that was sequenced in a study of human T cells and chemical hapten exposure. Specified time point: pre-sensitization, week 0. Described treatment: therapeutic diphenylcyclopropenone sensitization with weekly scalp DPC. A single record per CDR3 protein comes from TCRdb applying MiXCR to the RACE reads. This sample carries 270,000 or so distinct CDR3 sequences, 7.5% to 8% of them seen once, and the ten largest clones take about 1.1%. This specimen was whole blood, taken in connection with sensitization to the hapten diphenylcyclopropenone (DPC). These receptors originate from a man younger than 35 with alopecia areata. Some clones in this sample may be carry-over from other donors' samples.

The rearrangement uses TRBV12-3 or TRBV12-4 and TRBJ2-1, with TRBD2 matching 8 bases. The CDR3 consists of 15 residues. The ends lost 8 bases at V and 7 bases at J; junction bases unmatched: 13. The CDR3 region has the DNA TGTGCCAGCCATACGGTCGGGACTAGGGGTAATGAGCAGTTCTTC. It codes for CASHTVGTRGNEQFF.

This clonotype has only a few counts. The V call is TRBV9, the J call TRBJ1-2; D uncertain. The CDR3 is 11 residues long. Germline V lookup: CDR1 SGDLS, CDR2 YYNGEE. The V end lost 0 bases, the J end lost 11 bases, and 8 bases lay between the germline ends. The CDR3 region is CASSVGTRYTF. CDR3 bases: TGTGCCAGCAGCGTAGGGACCAGGTACACCTTC.

The chain recombines TRBV27 with TRBJ2-5; maybe TRBD2 (5 bases). CDR1 is MNHEY and CDR2 is SMNVEV in the germline V gene (reference sequence). Trimming shortened V by 1 base and J by 4 bases, and 7 bases separated the two germline ends. This CDR3 contains 13 residues. CDR3 residues: CASSLLGRETQYF. CDR3 bases: TGTGCCAGCAGTTTATTAGGGAGAGAGACCCAGTACTTC.

The CDR3 sequence is CASSPRTGYGNTIYF. As DNA, the CDR3 is TGTGCCAGCAGCCCAAGGACAGGGTATGGAAACACCATATATTTT. This chain joins TRBV7-9 and TRBJ1-3; TRBD1 aligns across 8 bases. The trim removed 5 bases at V and 3 bases at J, leaving 6 bases unmatched. Germline V CDR1 and CDR2: SEHNR, FQNEAQ (reference sequence). This CDR3 has 15 amino acids.

The chain combines TRBV20-1 with TRBJ1-5; weak D call: TRBD1 (6 bases). CDR1 and CDR2 from the germline V gene are DFQATT and SNEGSKA (reference sequence). The CDR3 runs 15 residues. The V gene lost 4 bases and the J gene lost 6 bases, with 19 bases spanning the gap. In DNA form, the CDR3 reads TGCAGTGCTAACAGGGAAGAAATGTTAAGTCAGCCCCAGCATTTT. As protein: CSANREEMLSQPQHF.

In its sample, this clonotype was seen a few times. The rearrangement links TRBV5-1 to TRBJ2-1; a weak D match, TRBD2 (5 bases). Germline V CDR1 and CDR2: SGHRS, YFSETQ. This CDR3 comprises 13 residues. The germline V and J ends were trimmed by 0 bases and 9 bases, with 10 bases remaining between them. The CDR3 nucleotides read TGCGCCAGCAGCTTGGGGCCTAGCCCTGAGCAGTTCTTC. It translates to CASSLGPSPEQFF.

The J gene is TRBJ2-1, the V gene TRBV27; TRBD1 agrees at 7 bases. The CDR3 length is 14 residues. Per germline, CDR1 MNHEY and CDR2 SMNVEV (reference sequence). V was clipped by 6 bases and J by 10 bases; unmatched bases: 12. The CDR3 sequence: CASRGRQGASEQFF. Written as DNA, the CDR3 is TGTGCCAGCAGAGGCCGACAGGGCGCATCGGAGCAGTTCTTC.

This clonotype appeared a few times. The V gene is TRBV20-1, the J gene TRBJ2-3; weak D call: TRBD1 (5 bases). V dropped 1 base and J dropped 3 bases, with 5 bases sitting between them. The CDR3 contains 12 residues. CDR1 and CDR2 from the germline V gene are DFQATT and SNEGSKA (reference sequence). CDR3: CSARGQTDTQYF. The CDR3 nucleotides are TGCAGTGCTAGAGGACAGACAGATACGCAGTATTTT.

The CDR3 bases are TGTGCCACCAGTGATAGGGGGAAGGGCTCCTACAATGAGCAGTTCTTC. Protein product: CATSDRGKGSYNEQFF. The rearrangement joins TRBV24-1 to TRBJ2-1, with TRBD1 as a possible D gene (6 bases). Trimming took 3 bases from V and 0 from J, leaving 11 bases between them. The CDR3 length is 16 residues. Germline V gene lookup returns CDR1 KGHDR and CDR2 SFDVKD.

The chain is built from TRBV29-1 and TRBJ2-3; D gene unclear. CDR1 is SQVTM and CDR2 is ANQGSEA in the germline V gene. The CDR3 has 12 amino acids. Trimming stripped 4 bases from V and 2 bases from J, with 7 bases between. This CDR3 reads CSVGSSTDTQYF. DNA of the CDR3: TGCAGCGTTGGGTCATCCACAGATACGCAGTATTTT.

This clonotype was recorded a few times. The rearrangement joins TRBV10-3 to TRBJ2-1; 7 nucleotides line up with TRBD1. The CDR3 has 15 amino acids. Germline CDR1 is ENHRY and CDR2 is SYGVKD. V lost 5 bases to trimming and J lost 4 bases; unmatched junction nucleotides: 8. CDR3: CAISKPGQRYNEQFF. Written as DNA, the CDR3 is TGTGCCATCAGTAAGCCGGGACAGAGATACAATGAGCAGTTCTTC.

There are many counts of this clonotype. The chain couples TRBV6-2 or TRBV6-3 to TRBJ1-1; D may be TRBD1 (5 bases). The V and J ends lost 5 bases and 1 base respectively, with 11 bases between them. The CDR3 totals 14 residues. The germline gives CDR1 MNHEY, CDR2 SVGEGT. The CDR3 coding sequence is TGTGCCAGCAGTAGAGGGCAGGGGAACACTGAAGCTTTCTTT. Protein product: CASSRGQGNTEAFF.

This clonotype was seen more than once but under ten times. This sequence joins TRBV5-1 and TRBJ1-2; 7 bases are a match to TRBD1. Germline CDR1 SGHRS, CDR2 YFSETQ. This CDR3 has 15 amino acids. J was trimmed by 5 bases and V by 4 bases; bases with no gene match: 11. The CDR3 spells CASSGTTGQIYGYTF. For the CDR3, the DNA is TGCGCCAGCAGCGGCACGACAGGGCAAATTTATGGCTACACCTTC.

The chain couples TRBV19 to TRBJ2-7, with unresolved D. This CDR3 contains 15 residues. CDR1 and CDR2 (germline): LNHDA, SQIVND (reference sequence). V shed 3 bases and J shed 2 bases, with 14 bases lying between them. Here the CDR3 reads CASSMSLGRAYEQYF. DNA for the CDR3: TGTGCCAGTAGTATGAGCTTAGGACGGGCCTACGAGCAGTACTTC.

This clonotype was seen more than once but under ten times. The chain uses TRBV11-2 and TRBJ2-5; 7 bases fit TRBD2. Looked up from germline, CDR1 is SGHAT and CDR2 is FQNNGV. This CDR3 is built from 15 residues. The trim removed 5 bases at V and 1 base at J, leaving 7 bases unmatched. The DNA of the CDR3 is TGTGCCAGCAGCCCGAGACTAGCCTCCCAAGAGACCCAGTACTTC. Translated, it gives CASSPRLASQETQYF.

At least ten counts were recorded for this clonotype. The rearrangement links TRBV5-1 to TRBJ2-5, with 11 bases lining up with TRBD2. Germline V gene lookup returns CDR1 SGHRS and CDR2 YFSETQ. This CDR3 spans 15 amino acids. The J segment lost 5 bases and the V segment lost 1 base, leaving 4 bases of the junction unmatched. CDR3 in amino acids: CASSLTSGGRETQYF. CDR3 bases: TGCGCCAGCAGCTTGACTAGCGGGGGTCGGGAGACCCAGTACTTC.

A few counts support this clonotype. The J gene is TRBJ1-2, the V gene TRBV28, with D unresolved. V was clipped by 9 bases and J by 4 bases, with 12 bases between them. The CDR3 loop spans 12 amino acids. Looked up from germline, CDR1 is MDHEN and CDR2 is SYDVKM. CDR3 region: CASTPRSYGYTF. DNA for the CDR3: TGTGCCAGTACTCCACGGAGCTATGGCTACACCTTC.

This clonotype was recorded a few times. The V and J genes are TRBV28 and TRBJ1-5; 7 bases fit TRBD1. CDR1 and CDR2 from the germline V gene are MDHEN and SYDVKM. The CDR3 has 15 residues. The V segment lost 6 bases and the J segment 6 bases; nucleotides outside the gene matches: 11. CDR3 DNA sequence: TGTGCCAGCAGCCTCGACAGGGTAACGGGTCAGCCCCAGCATTTT. This encodes CASSLDRVTGQPQHF.

This clonotype was recorded at least ten times. This chain links TRBV2 with TRBJ1-2; TRBD1 is a possible D gene (5 bases). CDR1 SNHLY and CDR2 FYNNEI come from the germline V gene. V was cut by 2 bases and J by 4 bases, with 14 bases left in between. The length of the CDR3 is 15 residues. The CDR3 nucleotides are TGTGCCAGCAGTGAAAACCTCGACAGACCCTATGGCTACACCTTC. It yields the protein CASSENLDRPYGYTF.

The sample holds many counts of this clonotype. The chain links TRBV28 to TRBJ1-5; D gene uncertain. Between the trimmed V and J ends, which lost 6 bases and 0 bases, there was a span of 12 bases. The germline CDR1 and CDR2 sequences are MDHEN and SYDVKM. The CDR3 covers 15 residues. The CDR3 DNA follows: TGTGCCAGCAGACCGTCCGGAAATAGCAATCAGCCCCAGCATTTT. It encodes CASRPSGNSNQPQHF.

The rearrangement joins TRBV28 to TRBJ2-7; 8 nucleotides line up with TRBD1. The V segment lost 4 bases and the J segment 1 base; nucleotides outside the gene matches: 9. The length of the CDR3 is 16 residues. Germline CDR1 and CDR2: MDHEN and SYDVKM. DNA for the CDR3: TGTGCCAGCAGTTCTCCCCGGACAGGGAATTCCTACGAGCAGTACTTC. Translating gives CASSSPRTGNSYEQYF.

This clonotype was counted only a few times. CDR3 amino acids: CASSLSGYAPLYNEQFF. Written as DNA, the CDR3 is TGTGCCAGCAGTTTATCGGGATACGCACCCTTGTACAATGAGCAGTTCTTC. This chain links TRBV27 with TRBJ2-1, with D hard to call. The V gene's germline CDR1 is MNHEY and CDR2 SMNVEV (reference sequence). Trimming took 0 bases from V and 4 from J, leaving 16 bases between them. This CDR3 spans 17 amino acids.

This clonotype was recorded many times. The rearrangement uses TRBV18 and TRBJ1-1, with D possibly TRBD1 on 5 matching bases. The V end lost 5 bases, the J end lost 0 bases, and 16 bases lay between the germline ends. Germline assignment: CDR1 KGHSH and CDR2 LQKENI. There are 16 residues in the CDR3. Here the CDR3 reads CASSGSGLGVNTEAFF. The CDR3 DNA reads TGTGCCAGCTCAGGGTCGGGACTCGGGGTGAACACTGAAGCTTTCTTT.

The sample holds many counts of this clonotype. The J gene is TRBJ1-1, the V gene TRBV4-3; D is possibly TRBD1 (5 bases). V was pared by 0 bases and J by 9 bases, with 11 bases between. This CDR3 contains 13 residues. Germline-derived CDR1 and CDR2 are LGHNA and YSLEER. CDR3 bases: TGCGCCAGCAGCCAAGATAGGAGGGGAAAAGCTTTCTTT. Translation gives CASSQDRRGKAFF.

This clonotype has a handful of counts. This chain uses TRBV29-1 with TRBJ2-6; weak D call: TRBD1 (6 bases). The germline gives CDR1 SQVTM, CDR2 ANQGSEA. The V end lost 4 bases, the J end lost 0 bases, and 13 bases lay between the germline ends. The CDR3 is 16 residues long. This chain's CDR3 is CSVGGHPSSGANVLTF. DNA of the CDR3: TGCAGCGTTGGGGGACACCCGAGCTCTGGGGCCAACGTCCTGACTTTC.

This clonotype was found a few times. This chain uses TRBV19 with TRBJ1-2; D not resolved. The CDR3 length is 15 residues. Trimming pared 6 bases from V and 1 base from J, leaving 15 bases between. CDR1 is LNHDA, CDR2 SQIVND, per germline (reference sequence). The CDR3 sequence is CASSITPGSNYGYTF. The CDR3 DNA sequence: TGTGCCAGTAGCATTACCCCCGGGAGTAACTATGGCTACACCTTC.

The chain couples TRBV5-1 to TRBJ2-5; 9 nucleotides align to TRBD2. V shed 1 base and J 1 base; nucleotides not matched to a gene: 5. The germline gives CDR1 SGHRS, CDR2 YFSETQ. The CDR3 spans 16 residues. CDR3 protein: CASSLFSGGGQETQYF. The CDR3 nucleotides read TGCGCCAGCAGCTTGTTTAGCGGGGGAGGCCAAGAGACCCAGTACTTC.